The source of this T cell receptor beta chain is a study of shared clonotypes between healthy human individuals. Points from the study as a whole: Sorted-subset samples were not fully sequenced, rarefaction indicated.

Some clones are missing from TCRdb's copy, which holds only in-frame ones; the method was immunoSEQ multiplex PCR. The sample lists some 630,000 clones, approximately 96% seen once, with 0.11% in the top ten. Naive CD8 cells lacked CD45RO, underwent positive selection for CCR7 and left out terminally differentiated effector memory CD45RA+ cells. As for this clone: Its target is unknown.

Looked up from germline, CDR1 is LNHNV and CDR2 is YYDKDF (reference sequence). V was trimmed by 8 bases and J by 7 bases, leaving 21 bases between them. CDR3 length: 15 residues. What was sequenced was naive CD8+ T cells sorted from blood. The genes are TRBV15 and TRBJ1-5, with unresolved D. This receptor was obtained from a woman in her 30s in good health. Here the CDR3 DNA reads TGTGCCACCCGAGCGGACCGAGGCCACGGGCAGCCCCAGCATTTT. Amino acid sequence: CATRADRGHGQPQHF.